This T cell receptor beta chain was retrieved from a study of shared clonotypes between healthy human individuals. The CDR3 contains 13 residues. Germline lookup yields CDR1 LNHDA and CDR2 SQIVND (reference sequence). V shed 3 bases and J shed 4 bases, with 8 bases lying between them. Study findings and constraints: Rarefaction analysis demonstrated incomplete sorted-subset sequencing notwithstanding large depth.

On this clone: Its antigen is not identified.

Terminally differentiated effector memory CD45RA+ cells were excluded by CCR7 positive selection of CD45RO-negative cells. The donor population consisted of healthy HIV-negative adults with no recent acute infections or vaccinations. Evenly divided among several immunoSEQ plates was the genomic DNA of each subset. Measured with immunoSEQ multiplex PCR; TCRdb has only the in-frame clones, and not every one. The sample includes some 580,000 clones, roughly 98% of them seen just once. This chain joins TRBV19 and TRBJ2-3; D not resolved. The TCR sequence derives from a man aged 30-40 years in good health. The sample consisted of naive CD8+ T cells sorted from blood. CDR3 DNA sequence: TGTGCCAGTAGTATGGGGAAGCCAGATACGCAGTATTTT. This gives the protein CASSMGKPDTQYF.